Shown below are 14 T cell receptor beta chains from a single sample sequenced in a study of tumor-infiltrating lymphocytes in localized non-small cell lung cancer. Repertoires were generated with immunoSEQ multiplex PCR, while TCRdb's copy carries only in-frame clones and drops some. The profile shows roughly 9,900 clones, about 69% of them singletons. The specimen was lung tumor tissue. Receptor source: a human donor with non-small cell lung cancer.

This chain links TRBV6-1 with TRBJ1-5; D gene uncertain. The CDR3 contains 14 residues. Deletions cut 3 bases from V and 2 bases from J, with 8 bases between. Germline CDR1 reads MNHNS; CDR2 reads SASEGT. CDR3: CASSEWGGNQPQHF. Here the CDR3 DNA reads TGTGCCAGCAGTGAGTGGGGAGGCAATCAGCCCCAGCATTTT.

V and J are TRBV5-1 and TRBJ2-5; perhaps D is TRBD1 or TRBD2 (5 bases each). Trimming pared 1 base from V and 3 bases from J, leaving 7 bases between. Germline V gene data show CDR1 as SGHRS and CDR2 as YFSETQ. The CDR3 sequence is 13 residues long. CDR3 sequence: CASSLRGEETQYF. Here the CDR3 DNA reads TGCGCCAGCAGCTTGAGGGGAGAAGAGACCCAGTACTTC.

This clone is labeled as medium-sized. The chain couples TRBV11-2 to TRBJ1-3, with 9 positions matching TRBD1. Germline CDR1 and CDR2: SGHAT and FQNNGV. The CDR3 is 15 residues long. V lost 4 bases and J lost 2; bases outside the gene matches: 3. Here the CDR3 reads CASSSDRGAGNTIYF. In DNA, the CDR3 is TGTGCCAGCAGCTCGGACAGGGGAGCTGGAAACACCATATATTTT. The full variable domain, with the rest looked up from reference TRBV11-2 and TRBJ1-3, is EAGVAQSPRYKIIEKRQSVAFWCNPISGHATLYWYQQILGQGPKLLIQFQNNGVVDDSQLPKDRFSAERLKGVDSTLKIQPAKLEDSAVYLCASSSDRGAGNTIYFGEGSWLTVV.

This clone was counted a few times. CDR3 in DNA: TGTGCCAGCAGCCCCCAAGCAGGGGGGAATGAAAAACTGTTTTTT. Residues: CASSPQAGGNEKLFF. The chain is built from TRBV7-8 and TRBJ1-4; 7 nucleotides match TRBD1. This CDR3 has 15 residues. Germline values: CDR1 SGHVS, CDR2 FQNEAQ. J lost 5 bases, V lost 5 bases, and 8 bases had no gene match.

The rearrangement uses TRBV5-4 and TRBJ1-2; D might be TRBD1 (5 bases). The CDR3 runs to 13 residues. Germline V gives CDR1 SGHNT, CDR2 YYREEE (reference sequence). V was shortened by 1 base and J by 6 bases, with 10 bases between the two germline ends. The CDR3 spells CASSLQGFHGYTF. CDR3 DNA sequence: TGTGCCAGCAGCTTGCAGGGTTTCCATGGCTACACCTTC.

This clone was recorded a few times. The V and J genes are TRBV7-2 and TRBJ2-7; D call uncertain. The germline V gene encodes CDR1 SGHTA and CDR2 FQGNSA. This CDR3 spans 11 amino acids. The V end lost 5 bases, the J end lost 3 bases, and 5 bases lay between the germline ends. The CDR3 coding sequence is TGTGCCAGCAGCGTACTCTACGAGCAGTACTTC. Amino acids: CASSVLYEQYF.

The gene calls are TRBV6-6 and TRBJ2-7; D may be TRBD1 (6 bases). The CDR3 is made up of 12 amino acids. The V end was cut by 7 bases, the J end by 5 bases, with 12 bases between. Germline lookup yields CDR1 MNHNY and CDR2 SVGAGI (reference sequence). DNA for the CDR3: TGTGCCAGCAATAGGGCAGGGGACGAGCAGTACTTC. It translates to CASNRAGDEQYF.

The chain links TRBV6-5 to TRBJ2-5; TRBD1 might be the D (6 bases). In germline, CDR1 is MNHEY, CDR2 SVGAGI. The ends were cut back, 4 bases at V and 2 bases at J, with 8 bases in the middle. The CDR3 is 13 amino acids. As DNA, the CDR3 is TGTGCCAGCAGTTTAGGGGGTCAAGAGACCCAGTACTTC. Translated: CASSLGGQETQYF.

The chain employs TRBV7-9 and TRBJ2-7; D is undetermined. V lost 1 base and J 2 bases, leaving 6 bases between the germline ends. The germline V gene encodes CDR1 SEHNR and CDR2 FQNEAQ (reference sequence). The CDR3 consists of 13 residues. The CDR3 protein is CASSLGLAYEQYF. The CDR3 DNA reads TGTGCCAGCAGCTTAGGGCTAGCCTACGAGCAGTACTTC.

The chain has TRBV25-1 and TRBJ1-2, with D uncertain. Trimming left V 1 base short and J 7 bases short, with 10 bases between. The CDR3 loop spans 13 amino acids. CDR1 and CDR2 (germline): MGHDK, SYGVNS. The CDR3, as DNA: TGTGCCAGCAGTGAATCATTTTATAGTGGCTACACCTTC. This codes for CASSESFYSGYTF.

Relative to its sample, this clone is medium-sized (0.01 to 0.1%). This sequence joins TRBV29-1 and TRBJ2-7; 7 bases are shared with TRBD1. The CDR3 runs 13 residues. Per the germline V gene, CDR1 is SQVTM and CDR2 is ANQGSEA. V lost 7 bases to trimming and J lost 0 bases; unmatched junction nucleotides: 6. Written as DNA, the CDR3 is TGCAGCGCCCAGACAGGGAACTCCTACGAGCAGTACTTC. Protein sequence: CSAQTGNSYEQYF.

Relative to its sample, this clone is medium-sized. This sequence joins TRBV7-9 and TRBJ2-2; D is unresolved. CDR1 and CDR2 (germline): SEHNR, FQNEAQ (reference sequence). Trimming removed 0 bases from V and 4 bases from J, with 18 bases in between. The CDR3 has 18 residues. The chain's CDR3 is CASSLAFVSAIRTGELFF. The CDR3 DNA sequence: TGTGCCAGCAGCTTAGCGTTTGTCAGCGCTATACGCACCGGGGAGCTGTTTTTT.

The gene calls are TRBV5-1 and TRBJ1-2; D possibly corresponds to TRBD1 (5 bases). Looked up from germline, CDR1 is SGHRS and CDR2 is YFSETQ. V lost 4 bases and J lost 5, with 15 bases in between. The CDR3 totals 14 residues. CDR3 in DNA: TGCGCCAGCAGCCCAACAGGAATTGGGTATGGCTACACCTTC. Translating it yields CASSPTGIGYGYTF.

The gene calls are TRBV12-5 and TRBJ2-5; TRBD2 might be the D (5 bases). CDR1 is LGHNT, CDR2 FRNRAP, per germline. Trimming stripped 6 bases from V and 1 base from J, with 15 bases between. The CDR3 runs 15 residues. The CDR3, as DNA: TGTGCTAGTGGGGCGGGTATCGAGGTCCAAGAGACCCAGTACTTC. It is translated as CASGAGIEVQETQYF.